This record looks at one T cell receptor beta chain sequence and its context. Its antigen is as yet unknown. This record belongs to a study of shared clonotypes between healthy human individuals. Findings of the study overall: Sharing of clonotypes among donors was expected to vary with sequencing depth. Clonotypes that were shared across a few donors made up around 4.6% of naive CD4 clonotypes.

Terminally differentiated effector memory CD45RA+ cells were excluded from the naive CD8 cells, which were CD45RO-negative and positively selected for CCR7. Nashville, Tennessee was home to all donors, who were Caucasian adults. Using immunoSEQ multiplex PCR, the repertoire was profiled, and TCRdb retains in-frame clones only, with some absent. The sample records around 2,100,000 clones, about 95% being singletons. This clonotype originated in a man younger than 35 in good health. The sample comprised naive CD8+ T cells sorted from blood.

DNA of the CDR3: TGTGCCAGCAGCCGCGACCGGGACCCGAGGGAGCAGTACTTC. Translating it yields CASSRDRDPREQYF. The gene calls are TRBV5-4 and TRBJ2-7; the D gene could be TRBD1 or TRBD2 (5 bases each). V dropped 4 bases and J dropped 7 bases, with 18 bases sitting between them. Germline loops: CDR1 SGHNT, CDR2 YYREEE (reference sequence). The CDR3 is 14 amino acids.